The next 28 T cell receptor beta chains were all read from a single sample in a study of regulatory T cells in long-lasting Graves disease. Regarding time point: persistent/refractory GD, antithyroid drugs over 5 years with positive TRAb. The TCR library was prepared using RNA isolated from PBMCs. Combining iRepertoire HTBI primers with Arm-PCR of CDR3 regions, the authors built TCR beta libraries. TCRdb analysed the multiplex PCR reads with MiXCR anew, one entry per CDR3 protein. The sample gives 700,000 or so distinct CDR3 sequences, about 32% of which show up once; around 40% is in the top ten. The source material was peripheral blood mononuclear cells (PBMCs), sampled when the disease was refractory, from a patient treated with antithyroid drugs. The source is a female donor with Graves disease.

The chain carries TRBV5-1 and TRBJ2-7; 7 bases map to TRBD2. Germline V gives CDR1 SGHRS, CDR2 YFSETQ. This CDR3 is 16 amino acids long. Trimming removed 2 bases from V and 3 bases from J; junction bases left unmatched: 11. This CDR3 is CASSLTAGTSVYEQYF. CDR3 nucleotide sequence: TGCGCCAGCAGCTTAACAGCGGGAACGTCGGTCTACGAGCAGTACTTC.

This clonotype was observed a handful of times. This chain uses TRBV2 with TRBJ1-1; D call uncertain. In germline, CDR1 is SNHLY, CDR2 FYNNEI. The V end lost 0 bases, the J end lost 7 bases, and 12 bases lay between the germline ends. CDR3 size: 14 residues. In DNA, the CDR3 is TGTGCCAGCAGTGAAGCATACACACCCTATGAAGCTTTCTTT. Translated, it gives CASSEAYTPYEAFF.

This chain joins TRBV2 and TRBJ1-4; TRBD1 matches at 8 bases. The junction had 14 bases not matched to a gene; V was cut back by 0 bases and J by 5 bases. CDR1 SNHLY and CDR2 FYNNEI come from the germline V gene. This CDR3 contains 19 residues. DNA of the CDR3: TGTGCCAGCAGTGAAGCGCCTGGCGGGACAGGTGTCGGGAATGAAAAACTGTTTTTT. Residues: CASSEAPGGTGVGNEKLFF. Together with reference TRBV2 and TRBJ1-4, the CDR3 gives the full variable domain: EPEVTQTPSHQVTQMGQEVILRCVPISNHLYFYWYRQILGQKVEFLVSFYNNEISEKSEIFDDQFSVERPDGSNFTLKIRSTKLEDSAMYFCASSEAPGGTGVGNEKLFFGSGTQLSVL.

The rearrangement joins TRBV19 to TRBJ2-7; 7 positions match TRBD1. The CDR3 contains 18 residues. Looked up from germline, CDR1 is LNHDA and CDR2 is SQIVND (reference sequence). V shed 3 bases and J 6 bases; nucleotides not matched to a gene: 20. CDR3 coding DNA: TGTGCCAGTAGTATTTGGCCCGACAGGGCTGGTCCGGCGCCCGAGCAGTACTTC. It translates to CASSIWPDRAGPAPEQYF.

The CDR3 loop reads CASSSPRGQKNTEAFF. In nucleotides, the CDR3 is TGTGCCAGCAGTAGTCCTCGCGGACAGAAAAACACTGAAGCTTTCTTT. The rearrangement uses TRBV6-1 and TRBJ1-1, with D maybe TRBD1 (6 bases). Trimming removed 5 bases from V and 2 bases from J, with 18 bases in between. Germline assignment: CDR1 MNHNS and CDR2 SASEGT. CDR3 length: 16 residues.

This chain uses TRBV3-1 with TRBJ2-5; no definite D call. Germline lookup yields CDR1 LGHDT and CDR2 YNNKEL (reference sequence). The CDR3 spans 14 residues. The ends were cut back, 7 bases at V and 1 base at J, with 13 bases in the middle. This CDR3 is CASTQRSRQETQYF. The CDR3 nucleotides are TGTGCCAGCACCCAGAGGTCGCGCCAAGAGACCCAGTACTTC.

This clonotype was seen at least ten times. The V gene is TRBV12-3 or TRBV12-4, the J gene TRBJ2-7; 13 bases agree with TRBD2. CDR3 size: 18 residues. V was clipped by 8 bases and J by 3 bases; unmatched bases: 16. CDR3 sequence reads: CASSLLAGGSPGRYEQYF. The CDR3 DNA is TGTGCCAGCTCTCTACTAGCGGGAGGGTCCCCTGGTCGCTACGAGCAGTACTTC.

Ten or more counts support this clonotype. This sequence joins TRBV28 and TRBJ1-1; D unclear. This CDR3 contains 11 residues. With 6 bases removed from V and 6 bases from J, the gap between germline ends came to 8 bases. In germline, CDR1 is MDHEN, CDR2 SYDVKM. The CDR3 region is CASSLYAEAFF. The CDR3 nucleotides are TGTGCCAGCAGCCTTTACGCTGAAGCTTTCTTT.

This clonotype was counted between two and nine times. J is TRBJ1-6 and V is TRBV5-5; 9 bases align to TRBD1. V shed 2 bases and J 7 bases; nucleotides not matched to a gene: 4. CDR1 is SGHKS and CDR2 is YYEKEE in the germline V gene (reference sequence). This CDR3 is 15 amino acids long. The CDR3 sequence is CASSLGQGLNSPLHF. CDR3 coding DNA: TGTGCCAGCAGCTTAGGACAGGGGCTAAATTCACCCCTCCACTTT.

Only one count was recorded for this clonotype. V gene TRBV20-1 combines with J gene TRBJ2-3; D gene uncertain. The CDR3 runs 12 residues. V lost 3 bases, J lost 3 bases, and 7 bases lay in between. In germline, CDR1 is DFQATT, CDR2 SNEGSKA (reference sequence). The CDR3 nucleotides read TGCAGTGCTAGTAAGAAGACAGATACGCAGTATTTT. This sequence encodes CSASKKTDTQYF.

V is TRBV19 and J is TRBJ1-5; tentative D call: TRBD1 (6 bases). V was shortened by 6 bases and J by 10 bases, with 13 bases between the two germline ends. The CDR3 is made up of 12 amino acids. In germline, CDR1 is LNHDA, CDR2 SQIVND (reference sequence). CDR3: CASSRTGSPQHF. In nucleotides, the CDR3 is TGTGCCAGTAGCCGAACAGGGTCTCCCCAGCATTTT.

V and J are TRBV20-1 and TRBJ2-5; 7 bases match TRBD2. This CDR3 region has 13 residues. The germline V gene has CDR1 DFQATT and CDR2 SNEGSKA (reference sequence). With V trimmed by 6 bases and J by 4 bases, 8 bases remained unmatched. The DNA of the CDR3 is TGCAGTGCGGGAGCGGGAAGTCGAGAGACCCAGTACTTC. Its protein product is CSAGAGSRETQYF.

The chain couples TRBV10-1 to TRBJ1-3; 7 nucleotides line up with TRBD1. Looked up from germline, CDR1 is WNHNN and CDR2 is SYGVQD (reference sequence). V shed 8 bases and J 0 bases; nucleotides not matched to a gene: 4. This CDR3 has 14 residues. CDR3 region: CASGTVLSGNTIYF. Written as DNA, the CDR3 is TGCGCCAGCGGGACAGTCCTCTCTGGAAACACCATATATTTT.

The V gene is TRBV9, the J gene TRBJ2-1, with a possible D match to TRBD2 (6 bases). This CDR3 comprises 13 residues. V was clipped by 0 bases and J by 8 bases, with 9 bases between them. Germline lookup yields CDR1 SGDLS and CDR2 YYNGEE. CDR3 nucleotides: TGTGCCAGCAGCGTAGAGTGGAGGGATGAGCAGTTCTTC. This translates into CASSVEWRDEQFF.

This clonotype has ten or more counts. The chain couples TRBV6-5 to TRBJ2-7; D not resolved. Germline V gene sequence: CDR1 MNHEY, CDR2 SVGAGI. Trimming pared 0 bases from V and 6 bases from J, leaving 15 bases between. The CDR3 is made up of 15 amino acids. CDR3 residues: CASSYSPTKASEQYF. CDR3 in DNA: TGTGCCAGCAGTTACTCCCCGACAAAGGCCTCCGAGCAGTACTTC.

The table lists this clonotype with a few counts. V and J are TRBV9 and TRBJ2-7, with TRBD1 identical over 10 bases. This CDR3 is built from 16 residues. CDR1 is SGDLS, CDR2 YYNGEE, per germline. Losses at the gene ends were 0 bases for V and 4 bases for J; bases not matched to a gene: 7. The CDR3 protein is CASSVGQGAALYEQYF. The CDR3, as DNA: TGTGCCAGCAGCGTAGGACAGGGGGCGGCCCTATACGAGCAGTACTTC.

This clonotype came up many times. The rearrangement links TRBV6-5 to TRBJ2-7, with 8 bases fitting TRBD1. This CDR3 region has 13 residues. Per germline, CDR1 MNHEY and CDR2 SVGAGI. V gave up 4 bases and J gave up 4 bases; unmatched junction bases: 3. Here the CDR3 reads CASSFRDRYEQYF. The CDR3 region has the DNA TGTGCCAGCAGTTTCCGGGACAGGTACGAGCAGTACTTC.

For the CDR3, the DNA is TGTGCCAGCAGGGGGTGGGGGACTAGCGGCCAAGAGACCCAGTACTTC. Residues: CASRGWGTSGQETQYF. The chain couples TRBV28 to TRBJ2-5, with 11 bases fitting TRBD2. V lost 6 bases, J lost 1 base, and 7 bases stayed unmatched. Germline lookup yields CDR1 MDHEN and CDR2 SYDVKM. The CDR3 has 16 residues.

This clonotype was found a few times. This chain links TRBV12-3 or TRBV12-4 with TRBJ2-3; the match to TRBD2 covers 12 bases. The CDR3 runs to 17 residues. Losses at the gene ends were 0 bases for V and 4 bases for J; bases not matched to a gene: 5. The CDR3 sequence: CASSLARLAGGSDTQYF. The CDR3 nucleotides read TGTGCCAGCAGTTTAGCGCGGCTAGCGGGAGGGTCAGATACGCAGTATTTT.

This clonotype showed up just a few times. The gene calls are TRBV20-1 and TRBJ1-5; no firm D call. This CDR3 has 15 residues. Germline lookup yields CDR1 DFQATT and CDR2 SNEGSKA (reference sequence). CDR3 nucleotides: TGCAGCGCCCAACTCGGGGATTTTAGCAATCAGCCCCAGCATTTT. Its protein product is CSAQLGDFSNQPQHF.

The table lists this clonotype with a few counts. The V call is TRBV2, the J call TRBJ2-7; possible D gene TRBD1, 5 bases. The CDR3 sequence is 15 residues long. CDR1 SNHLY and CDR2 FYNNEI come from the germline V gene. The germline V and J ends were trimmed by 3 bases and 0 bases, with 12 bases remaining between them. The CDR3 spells CASSEAGPGSYEQYF. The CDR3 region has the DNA TGTGCCAGCAGTGAGGCAGGGCCGGGCTCCTACGAGCAGTACTTC.

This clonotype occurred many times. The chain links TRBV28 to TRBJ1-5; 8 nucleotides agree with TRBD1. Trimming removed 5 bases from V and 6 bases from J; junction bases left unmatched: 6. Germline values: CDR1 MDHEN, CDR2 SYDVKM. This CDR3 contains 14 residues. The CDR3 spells CASSLGQVGQPQHF. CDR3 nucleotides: TGTGCCAGCAGTCTGGGACAGGTAGGTCAGCCCCAGCATTTT.

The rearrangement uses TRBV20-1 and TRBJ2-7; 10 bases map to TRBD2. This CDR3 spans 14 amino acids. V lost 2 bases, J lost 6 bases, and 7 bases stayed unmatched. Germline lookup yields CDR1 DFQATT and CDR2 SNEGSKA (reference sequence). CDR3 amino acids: CSARTGTSAREQYF. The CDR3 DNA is TGCAGTGCTAGAACCGGGACTAGCGCTCGCGAGCAGTACTTC.

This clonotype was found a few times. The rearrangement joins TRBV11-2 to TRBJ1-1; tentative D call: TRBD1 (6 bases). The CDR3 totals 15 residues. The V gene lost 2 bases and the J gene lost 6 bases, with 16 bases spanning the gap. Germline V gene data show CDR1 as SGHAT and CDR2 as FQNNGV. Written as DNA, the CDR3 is TGTGCCAGCAGCTTAACCGAGACAGGCCGGGCTGAAGCTTTCTTT. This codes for CASSLTETGRAEAFF.

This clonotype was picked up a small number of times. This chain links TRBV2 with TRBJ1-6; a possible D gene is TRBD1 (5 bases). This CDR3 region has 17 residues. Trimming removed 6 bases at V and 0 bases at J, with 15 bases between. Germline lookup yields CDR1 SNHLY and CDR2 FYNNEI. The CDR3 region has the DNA TGTGCCAGCAGCGGGACGCCCGTGAGCTCCTATAATTCACCCCTCCACTTT. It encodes CASSGTPVSSYNSPLHF.

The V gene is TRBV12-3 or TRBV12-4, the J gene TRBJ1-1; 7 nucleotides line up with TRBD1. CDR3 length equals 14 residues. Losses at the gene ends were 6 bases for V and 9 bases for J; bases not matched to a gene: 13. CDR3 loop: CASSRDRAETKAFF. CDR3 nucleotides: TGTGCCAGCAGCCGAGACAGGGCTGAGACTAAAGCTTTCTTT.

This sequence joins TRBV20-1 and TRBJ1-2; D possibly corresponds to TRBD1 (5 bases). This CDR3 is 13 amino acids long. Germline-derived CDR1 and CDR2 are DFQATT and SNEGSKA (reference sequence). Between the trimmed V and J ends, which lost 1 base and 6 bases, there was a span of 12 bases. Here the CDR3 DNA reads TGCAGTGCTAGAGCGGGGGGAAGTAATGGCTACACCTTC. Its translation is CSARAGGSNGYTF.

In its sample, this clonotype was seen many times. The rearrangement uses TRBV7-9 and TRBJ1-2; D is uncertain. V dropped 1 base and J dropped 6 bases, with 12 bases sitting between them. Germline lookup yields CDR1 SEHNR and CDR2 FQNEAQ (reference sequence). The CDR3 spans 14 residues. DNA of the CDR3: TGTGCCAGCAGCTTAGTGGTGGGGATGCATGGCTACACCTTC. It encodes CASSLVVGMHGYTF.